One sample yielded the 19 T cell receptor beta chains listed below, sequenced in a study of cytomegalovirus exposure and HLA in healthy donors. Sequencing used immunoSEQ multiplex PCR; TCRdb keeps in-frame clones, though not all of them. The table records tens of thousands of clones, around 94% of them present only once. The specimen sequenced was PBMCs. Receptor source: a man younger than 35 in good health and CMV-seronegative.

The chain uses TRBV19 and TRBJ2-1, with 12 bases that match TRBD1. The J segment lost 3 bases and the V segment lost 4 bases, leaving 25 bases of the junction unmatched. Germline V gene lookup returns CDR1 LNHDA and CDR2 SQIVND (reference sequence). This CDR3 region has 23 residues. CDR3 sequence reads: CASSTGDRGQLPWGRAIYNEQFF. The CDR3, as DNA: TGTGCCAGTAGTACCGGGGACAGGGGGCAACTCCCGTGGGGGAGGGCCATCTACAATGAGCAGTTCTTC. Full variable domain (missing parts from reference TRBV19 and TRBJ2-1): DGGITQSPKYLFRKEGQNVTLSCEQNLNHDAMYWYRQDPGQGLRLIYYSQIVNDFQKGDIAEGYSVSREKKESFPLTVTSAQKNPTAFYLCASSTGDRGQLPWGRAIYNEQFFGPGTRLTVL.

The rearrangement uses TRBV29-1 and TRBJ2-7, with 7 bases fitting TRBD2. The CDR3 is made up of 13 amino acids. J gave up 6 bases and V 4 bases, and 9 bases lay outside the gene matches. The germline CDR1 and CDR2 sequences are SQVTM and ANQGSEA. This CDR3 reads CSVGDREASEQYF. The DNA for the CDR3 is TGCAGCGTTGGGGATCGGGAGGCCTCCGAGCAGTACTTC.

The chain links TRBV4-1 to TRBJ2-7, with D unresolved. CDR1 and CDR2 from the germline V gene are MGHRA and YSYEKL. V was shortened by 1 base and J by 5 bases, with 9 bases between the two germline ends. The CDR3 spans 13 residues. The CDR3 sequence: CASSQGGVDEQYF. CDR3 DNA: TGCGCCAGCAGCCAAGGCGGAGTGGACGAGCAGTACTTC.

This chain links TRBV7-8 with TRBJ2-2; no clear D. CDR1 is SGHVS and CDR2 is FQNEAQ in the germline V gene. There are 15 residues in the CDR3. V lost 1 base, J lost 4 bases, and 10 bases lay in between. Written as DNA, the CDR3 is TGTGCCAGCAGCTTAGAGCGCAGACCCACCGGGGAGCTGTTTTTT. Translation: CASSLERRPTGELFF.

This rearrangement joins TRBV29-1 to TRBJ1-2; TRBD1 aligns across 11 bases. CDR1 is SQVTM, CDR2 ANQGSEA, per germline. The ends lost 3 bases at V and 5 bases at J; junction bases unmatched: 5. The CDR3 spans 14 residues. CDR3 DNA: TGCAGCGTTGAGAGGGACAGGGGGGGTTATGGCTACACCTTC. Its protein product is CSVERDRGGYGYTF. Using reference TRBV29-1 and TRBJ1-2 for the parts outside the CDR3, the full variable domain is SAVISQKPSRDICQRGTSLTIQCQVDSQVTMMFWYRQQPGQSLTLIATANQGSEATYESGFVIDKFPISRPNLTFSTLTVSNMSPEDSSIYLCSVERDRGGYGYTFGSGTRLTVV.

J is TRBJ2-7 and V is TRBV9, with 14 bases identical to TRBD2. Germline CDR1 and CDR2: SGDLS and YYNGEE. The CDR3 length is 16 residues. Unmatched junction bases numbered 10, after V lost 4 bases and J lost 7 bases. The CDR3 region has the DNA TGTGCCAGCAGCTCAGGACTAGCGGGAGGAGCACGGGAGCAGTACTTC. It encodes CASSSGLAGGAREQYF.

The CDR3 loop reads CASSTLSGGTEQYF. The CDR3 DNA reads TGTGCCAGCAGCACACTATCGGGGGGTACCGAGCAGTACTTC. This sequence joins TRBV7-8 and TRBJ2-7; 7 bases agree with TRBD2. The CDR3 contains 14 residues. The germline gives CDR1 SGHVS, CDR2 FQNEAQ. J was trimmed by 6 bases and V by 5 bases; bases with no gene match: 10.

The gene calls are TRBV7-3 and TRBJ2-2; a weak D match, TRBD1 (5 bases). V was pared by 5 bases and J by 8 bases, with 12 bases between. Germline values: CDR1 SGHTA, CDR2 FQGTGA. The CDR3 spans 13 residues. CDR3 nucleotide sequence: TGTGCCAGCAGCGAACAGGCCGCGGGGGAGCTGTTTTTT. This encodes CASSEQAAGELFF.

This clone showed up just once. V is TRBV7-9 and J is TRBJ2-5; 8 nucleotides line up with TRBD1. CDR1 SEHNR and CDR2 FQNEAQ come from the germline V gene (reference sequence). The CDR3 extends over 13 amino acids. The V gene end was trimmed by 5 bases and the J gene end by 7 bases; junction bases not matched to a gene: 6. The CDR3 bases are TGTGCCAGCAGCGCCGGGACAGGAGGGACCCAGTACTTC. This sequence encodes CASSAGTGGTQYF. The variable domain in full, with the rest retrieved from reference TRBV7-9 and TRBJ2-5, is DTGVSQNPRHKITKRGQNVTFRCDPISEHNRLYWYRQTLGQGPEFLTYFQNEAQLEKSRLLSDRFSAERPKGSFSTLEIQRTEQGDSAMYLCASSAGTGGTQYFGPGTRLLVL.

The gene calls are TRBV18 and TRBJ2-7; 14 bases line up with TRBD2. This CDR3 is 18 amino acids long. Germline-derived CDR1 and CDR2 are KGHSH and LQKENI. V trimming: 4 bases; J trimming: 2 bases; junction bases outside the gene matches: 10. CDR3 loop: CASSLSGTSGSKTYEQYF. The CDR3 bases are TGTGCCAGCTCACTTTCCGGGACTAGCGGGAGTAAAACCTACGAGCAGTACTTC.

In its sample, this clone was seen once. V is TRBV7-9 and J is TRBJ1-4, with D unclear. There are 15 residues in the CDR3. The V gene lost 0 bases and the J gene lost 4 bases, with 9 bases spanning the gap. Germline assignment: CDR1 SEHNR and CDR2 FQNEAQ (reference sequence). The CDR3 reads CASSLATGDNEKLFF. CDR3 coding DNA: TGTGCCAGCAGCTTAGCTACGGGAGATAATGAAAAACTGTTTTTT.

The chain couples TRBV7-2 to TRBJ2-1; 13 positions match TRBD2. This CDR3 comprises 15 residues. Germline V gene sequence: CDR1 SGHTA, CDR2 FQGNSA. Losses at the gene ends were 4 bases for V and 5 bases for J; bases not matched to a gene: 2. The CDR3 nucleotides read TGTGCCAGCAGCTCGACTAGCGGGAGGCACAATGAGCAGTTCTTC. It yields the protein CASSSTSGRHNEQFF.

The chain combines TRBV28 with TRBJ2-1; 11 nucleotides align to TRBD2. The J segment lost 15 bases and the V segment lost 6 bases, leaving 7 bases of the junction unmatched. Germline-derived CDR1 and CDR2 are MDHEN and SYDVKM. The CDR3 spans 12 residues. The DNA of the CDR3 is TGTGCCAGCAGCCAAACTAGCGGGAGACCGTTCTTC. Translation gives CASSQTSGRPFF.

In this sample, this clone turned up once. V and J are TRBV5-6 and TRBJ2-5; 8 bases are a match to TRBD2. Per the germline V gene, CDR1 is SGHDT and CDR2 is YYEEEE. The CDR3 runs to 16 residues. V was clipped by 4 bases and J by 5 bases; unmatched bases: 13. The CDR3 nucleotides are TGTGCCAGCAGCCCGGTTGGGGCGGGAGGATGGGAGACCCAGTACTTC. It encodes CASSPVGAGGWETQYF.

CDR3 nucleotides: TGTGCCAGCAGTGAAGGAGGGGGTAGTACTGAAGCTTTCTTT. Translated: CASSEGGGSTEAFF. The V and J genes are TRBV6-1 and TRBJ1-1; a weak D match, TRBD1 (6 bases). The CDR3 runs to 14 residues. With 1 base removed from V and 5 bases from J, the gap between germline ends came to 11 bases. Germline V gives CDR1 MNHNS, CDR2 SASEGT.

In this sample, this clone turned up once. V is TRBV2 and J is TRBJ1-1; D call uncertain. Trimming left V 3 bases short and J 0 bases short, with 8 bases between. The CDR3 spans 14 residues. Germline values: CDR1 SNHLY, CDR2 FYNNEI. CDR3 nucleotide sequence: TGTGCCAGCAGTGATCGCACTATGAACACTGAAGCTTTCTTT. Residues: CASSDRTMNTEAFF. The variable domain in full, completed from reference TRBV2 and TRBJ1-1, reads EPEVTQTPSHQVTQMGQEVILRCVPISNHLYFYWYRQILGQKVEFLVSFYNNEISEKSEIFDDQFSVERPDGSNFTLKIRSTKLEDSAMYFCASSDRTMNTEAFFGQGTRLTVV.

The rearrangement uses TRBV4-3 and TRBJ1-2, with unresolved D. V was clipped by 3 bases and J by 4 bases, with 21 bases between them. The CDR3 extends over 17 amino acids. The germline CDR1 and CDR2 sequences are LGHNA and YSLEER. CDR3 in DNA: TGCGCCAGCAGCCACTACCGAAGCGGGGTTTCGGGCTATGGCTACACCTTC. Encoded protein: CASSHYRSGVSGYGYTF.

The chain combines TRBV19 with TRBJ2-2; TRBD1 matches at 8 bases. CDR1 is LNHDA and CDR2 is SQIVND in the germline V gene (reference sequence). This CDR3 region has 17 residues. V shed 2 bases, J shed 4 bases, and the junction held 9 bases outside the gene matches. CDR3 bases: TGTGCCAGTAGTATATCCCACGGACAGGGAACCACCGGGGAGCTGTTTTTT. It is translated as CASSISHGQGTTGELFF.

V and J are TRBV6-1 and TRBJ2-5; D not certain. Trimming shortened V by 4 bases and J by 4 bases, and 7 bases separated the two germline ends. The CDR3 totals 12 residues. Germline V gives CDR1 MNHNS, CDR2 SASEGT. The CDR3 sequence: CASSGRGETQYF. As DNA, the CDR3 is TGTGCCAGCAGTGGGAGAGGAGAGACCCAGTACTTC.